A single TCR beta chain is shown here with its context. This CDR3 region has 13 residues. Germline CDR1 reads SGHAT; CDR2 reads FQNNGV. The sample is drawn from a study of monozygotic twins with inflammatory bowel disease. Each UMI, carrying a 6-nucleotide sample barcode, came from template switching. TCRdb re-called the 5' RACE reads; every CDR3 protein appears as one record, without DNA. The sample has approximately 150,000 distinct CDR3 sequences, and its top ten clones hold around 2.4%. The sequence was collected from a human donor with ulcerative colitis or Crohn's disease, or a healthy co-twin of an affected twin (not recorded which). The chain has TRBV11-2 and TRBJ2-3; TCRdb returns TRBD1, unconfirmable since there is no DNA. Specimen: blood. The CDR3 spells CASSIEGGDTQYF.